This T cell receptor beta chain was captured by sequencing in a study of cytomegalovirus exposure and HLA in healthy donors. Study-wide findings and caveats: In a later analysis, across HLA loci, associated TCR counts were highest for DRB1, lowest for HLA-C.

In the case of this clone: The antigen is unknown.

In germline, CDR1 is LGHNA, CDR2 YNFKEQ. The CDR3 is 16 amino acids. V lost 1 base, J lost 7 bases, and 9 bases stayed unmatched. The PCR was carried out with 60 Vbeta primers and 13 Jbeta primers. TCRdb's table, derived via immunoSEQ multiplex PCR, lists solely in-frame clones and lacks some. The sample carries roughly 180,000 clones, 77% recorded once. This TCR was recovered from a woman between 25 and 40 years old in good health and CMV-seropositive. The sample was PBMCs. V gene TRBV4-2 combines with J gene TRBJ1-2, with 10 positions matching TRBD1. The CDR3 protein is CASSQGNAGTGVGYTF. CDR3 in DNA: TGTGCCAGCAGCCAAGGGAATGCCGGGACAGGGGTTGGCTACACCTTC.